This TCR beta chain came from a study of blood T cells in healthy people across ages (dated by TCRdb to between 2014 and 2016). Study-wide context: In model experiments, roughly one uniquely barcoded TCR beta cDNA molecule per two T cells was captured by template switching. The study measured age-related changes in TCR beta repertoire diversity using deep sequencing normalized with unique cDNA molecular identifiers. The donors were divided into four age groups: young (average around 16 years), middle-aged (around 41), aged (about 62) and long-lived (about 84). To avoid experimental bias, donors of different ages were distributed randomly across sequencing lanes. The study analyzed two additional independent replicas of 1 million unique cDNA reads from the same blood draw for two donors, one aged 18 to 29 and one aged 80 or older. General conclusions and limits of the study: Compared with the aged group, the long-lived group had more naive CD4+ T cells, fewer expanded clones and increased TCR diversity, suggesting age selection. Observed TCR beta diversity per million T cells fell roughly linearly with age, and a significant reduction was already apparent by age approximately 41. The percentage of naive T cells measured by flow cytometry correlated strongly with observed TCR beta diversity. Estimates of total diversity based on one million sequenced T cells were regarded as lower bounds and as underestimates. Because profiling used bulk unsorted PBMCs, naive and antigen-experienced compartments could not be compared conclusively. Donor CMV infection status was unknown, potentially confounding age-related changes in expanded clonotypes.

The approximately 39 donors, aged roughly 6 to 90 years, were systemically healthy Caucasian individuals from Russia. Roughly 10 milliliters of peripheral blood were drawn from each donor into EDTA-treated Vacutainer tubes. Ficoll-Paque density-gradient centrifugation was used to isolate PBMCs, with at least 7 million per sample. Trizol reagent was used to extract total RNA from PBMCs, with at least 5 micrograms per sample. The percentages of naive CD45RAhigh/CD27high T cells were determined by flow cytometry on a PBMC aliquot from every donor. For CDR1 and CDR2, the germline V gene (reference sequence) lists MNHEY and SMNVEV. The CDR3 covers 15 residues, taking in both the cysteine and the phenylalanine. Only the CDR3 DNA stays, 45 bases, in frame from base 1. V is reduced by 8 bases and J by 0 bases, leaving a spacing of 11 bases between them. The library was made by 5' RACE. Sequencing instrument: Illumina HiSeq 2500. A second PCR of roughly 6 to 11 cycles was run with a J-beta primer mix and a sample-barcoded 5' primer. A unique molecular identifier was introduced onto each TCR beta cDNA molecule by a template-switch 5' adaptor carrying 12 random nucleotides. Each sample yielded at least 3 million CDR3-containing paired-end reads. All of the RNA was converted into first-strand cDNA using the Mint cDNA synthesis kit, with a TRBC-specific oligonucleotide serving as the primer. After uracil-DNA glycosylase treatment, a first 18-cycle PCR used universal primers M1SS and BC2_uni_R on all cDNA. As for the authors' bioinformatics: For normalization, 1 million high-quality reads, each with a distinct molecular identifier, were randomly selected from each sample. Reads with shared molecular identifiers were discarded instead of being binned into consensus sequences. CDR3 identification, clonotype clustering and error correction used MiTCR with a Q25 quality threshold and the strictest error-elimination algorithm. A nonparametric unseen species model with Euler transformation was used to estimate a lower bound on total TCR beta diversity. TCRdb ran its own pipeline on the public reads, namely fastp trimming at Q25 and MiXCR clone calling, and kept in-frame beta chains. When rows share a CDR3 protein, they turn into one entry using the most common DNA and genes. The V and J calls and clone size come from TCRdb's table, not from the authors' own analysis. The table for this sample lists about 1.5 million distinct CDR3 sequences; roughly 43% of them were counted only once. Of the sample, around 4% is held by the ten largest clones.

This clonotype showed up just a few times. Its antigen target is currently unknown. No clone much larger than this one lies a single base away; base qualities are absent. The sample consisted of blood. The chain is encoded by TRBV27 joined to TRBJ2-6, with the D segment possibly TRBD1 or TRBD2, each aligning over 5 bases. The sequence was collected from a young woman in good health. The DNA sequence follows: TGTGCCAGCGGGGGTGGGAGCTCTGGGGCCAACGTCCTGACTTTC. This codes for CASGGGSSGANVLTF.